This T cell receptor beta chain is from a study of T cell responses to AZD1222 COVID-19 vaccine. V lost 4 bases and J lost 6; bases outside the gene matches: 4. This CDR3 spans 13 amino acids. TCRdb's copy holds only in-frame clones and misses some; the assay was immunoSEQ multiplex PCR. The data hold fewer than 200,000 clones, with around 88% observed a single time. This clone was seen a few times. V is TRBV12-3 or TRBV12-4 and J is TRBJ2-7; TRBD1 aligns across 9 bases. Source: peripheral blood, taken 28 days after the second AZD1222 dose. The receptor's source is an adult who received the AZD1222 COVID-19 vaccine. The CDR3 DNA sequence: TGTGCCAGCAGTTCCGGGACAGGGCGCGAGCAGTACTTC. Encoded protein: CASSSGTGREQYF.